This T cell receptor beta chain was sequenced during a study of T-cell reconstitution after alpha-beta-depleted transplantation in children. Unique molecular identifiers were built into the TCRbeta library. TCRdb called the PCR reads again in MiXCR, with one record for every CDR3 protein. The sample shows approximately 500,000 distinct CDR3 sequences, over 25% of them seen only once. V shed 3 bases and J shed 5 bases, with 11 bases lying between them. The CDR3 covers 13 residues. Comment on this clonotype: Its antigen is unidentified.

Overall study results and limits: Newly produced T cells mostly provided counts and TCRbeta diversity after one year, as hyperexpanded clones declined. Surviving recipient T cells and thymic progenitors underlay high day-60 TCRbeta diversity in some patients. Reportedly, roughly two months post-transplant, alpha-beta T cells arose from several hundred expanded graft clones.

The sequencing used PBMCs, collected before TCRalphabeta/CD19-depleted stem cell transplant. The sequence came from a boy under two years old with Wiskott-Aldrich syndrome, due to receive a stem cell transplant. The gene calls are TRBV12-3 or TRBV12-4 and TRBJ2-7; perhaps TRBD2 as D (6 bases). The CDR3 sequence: CASSFLGRNEQYF. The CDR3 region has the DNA TGTGCCAGCAGTTTTCTGGGGAGGAACGAGCAGTACTTC.